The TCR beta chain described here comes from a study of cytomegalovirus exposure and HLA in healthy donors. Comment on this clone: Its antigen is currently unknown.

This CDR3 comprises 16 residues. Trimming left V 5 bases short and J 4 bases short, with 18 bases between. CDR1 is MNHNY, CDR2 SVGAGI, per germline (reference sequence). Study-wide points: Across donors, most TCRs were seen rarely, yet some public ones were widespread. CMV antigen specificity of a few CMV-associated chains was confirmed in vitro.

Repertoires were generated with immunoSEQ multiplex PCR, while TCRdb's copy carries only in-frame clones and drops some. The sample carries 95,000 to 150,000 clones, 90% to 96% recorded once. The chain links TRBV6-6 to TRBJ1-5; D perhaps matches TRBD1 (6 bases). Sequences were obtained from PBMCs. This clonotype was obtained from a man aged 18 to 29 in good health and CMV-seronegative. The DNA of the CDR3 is TGTGCCAGCAGTACACCCGGGACAAGGTCTAATCAGCCCCAGCATTTT. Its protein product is CASSTPGTRSNQPQHF.